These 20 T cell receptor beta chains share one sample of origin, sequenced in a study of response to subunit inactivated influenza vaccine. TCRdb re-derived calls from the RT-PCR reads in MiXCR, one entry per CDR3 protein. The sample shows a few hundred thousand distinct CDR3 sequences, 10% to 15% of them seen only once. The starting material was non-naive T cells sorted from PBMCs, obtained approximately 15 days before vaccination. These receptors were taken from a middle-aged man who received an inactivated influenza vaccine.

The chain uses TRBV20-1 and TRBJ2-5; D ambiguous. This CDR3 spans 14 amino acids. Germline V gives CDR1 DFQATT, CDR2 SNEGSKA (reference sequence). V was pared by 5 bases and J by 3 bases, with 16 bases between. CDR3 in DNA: TGCAGTGCTTCCCGCGGACCAAAGAAAGAGACCCAGTACTTC. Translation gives CSASRGPKKETQYF.

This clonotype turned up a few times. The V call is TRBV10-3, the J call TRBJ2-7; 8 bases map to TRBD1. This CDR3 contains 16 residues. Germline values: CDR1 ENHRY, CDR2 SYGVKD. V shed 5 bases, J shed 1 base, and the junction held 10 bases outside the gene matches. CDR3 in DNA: TGTGCCATCAGTTTTAGACAGGGGCAAAAATCCTACGAGCAGTACTTC. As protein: CAISFRQGQKSYEQYF.

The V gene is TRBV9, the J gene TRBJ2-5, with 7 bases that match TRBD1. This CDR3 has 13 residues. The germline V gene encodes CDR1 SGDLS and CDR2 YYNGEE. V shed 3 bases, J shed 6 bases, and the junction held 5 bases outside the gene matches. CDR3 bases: TGTGCCAGCAGCGCTACAGGGGAAAAGACCCAGTACTTC. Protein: CASSATGEKTQYF. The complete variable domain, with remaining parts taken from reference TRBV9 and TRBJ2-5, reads DSGVTQTPKHLITATGQRVTLRCSPRSGDLSVYWYQQSLDQGLQFLIQYYNGEERAKGNILERFSAQQFPDLHSELNLSSLELGDSALYFCASSATGEKTQYFGPGTRLLVL.

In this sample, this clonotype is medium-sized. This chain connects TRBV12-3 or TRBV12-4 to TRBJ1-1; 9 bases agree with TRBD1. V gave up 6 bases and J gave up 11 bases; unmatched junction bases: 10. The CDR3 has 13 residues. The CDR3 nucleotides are TGTGCCAGCAGCTCCTTAGGACAGGGGAAGGCTTTCTTT. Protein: CASSSLGQGKAFF.

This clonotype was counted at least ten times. This CDR3 reads CASSSNNEQFF. The CDR3 region has the DNA TGTGCCAGCAGCTCAAACAATGAGCAGTTCTTC. The rearrangement links TRBV12-3 or TRBV12-4 to TRBJ2-1; D gene ambiguous. The CDR3 is 11 residues long. V dropped 6 bases and J dropped 5 bases, with 5 bases sitting between them.

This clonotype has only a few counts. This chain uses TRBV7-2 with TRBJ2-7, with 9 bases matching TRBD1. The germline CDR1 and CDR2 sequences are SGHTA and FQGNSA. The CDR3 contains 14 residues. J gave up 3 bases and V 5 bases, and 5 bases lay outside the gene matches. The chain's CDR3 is CASSTRQGGYEQYF. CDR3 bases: TGTGCCAGCAGCACTCGACAGGGGGGCTACGAGCAGTACTTC.

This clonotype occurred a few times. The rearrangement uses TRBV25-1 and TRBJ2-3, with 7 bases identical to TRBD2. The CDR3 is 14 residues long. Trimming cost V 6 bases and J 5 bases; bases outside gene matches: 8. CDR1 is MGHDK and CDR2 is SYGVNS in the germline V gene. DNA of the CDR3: TGTGCCAGCAGAAAGCGGGACTTCGGAGATACGCAGTATTTT. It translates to CASRKRDFGDTQYF.

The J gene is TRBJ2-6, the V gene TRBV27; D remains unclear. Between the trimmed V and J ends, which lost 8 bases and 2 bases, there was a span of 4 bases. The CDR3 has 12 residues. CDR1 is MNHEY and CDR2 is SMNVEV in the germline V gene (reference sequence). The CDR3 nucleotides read TGTGCCAGCGGGGCTGGGGCCAACGTCCTGACTTTC. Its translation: CASGAGANVLTF.

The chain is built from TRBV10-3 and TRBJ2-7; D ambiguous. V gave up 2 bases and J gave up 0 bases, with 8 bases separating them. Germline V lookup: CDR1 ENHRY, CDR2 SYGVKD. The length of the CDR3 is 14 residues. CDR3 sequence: CAISEVRPSYEQYF. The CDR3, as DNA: TGTGCCATCAGTGAGGTCAGGCCCTCCTACGAGCAGTACTTC.

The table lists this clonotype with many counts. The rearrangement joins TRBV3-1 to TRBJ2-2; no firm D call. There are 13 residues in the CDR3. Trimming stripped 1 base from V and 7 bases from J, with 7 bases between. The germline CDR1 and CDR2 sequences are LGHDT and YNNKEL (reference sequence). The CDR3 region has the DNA TGTGCCAGCAGCCAAGTGGGTATCGGGGAGCTGTTTTTT. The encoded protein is CASSQVGIGELFF.

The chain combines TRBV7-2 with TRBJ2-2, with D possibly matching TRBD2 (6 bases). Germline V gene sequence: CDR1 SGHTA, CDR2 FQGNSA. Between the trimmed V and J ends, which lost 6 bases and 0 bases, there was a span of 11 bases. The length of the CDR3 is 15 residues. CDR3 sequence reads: CASRAGTSNTGELFF. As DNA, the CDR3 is TGTGCCAGCAGGGCCGGGACTTCGAACACCGGGGAGCTGTTTTTT.

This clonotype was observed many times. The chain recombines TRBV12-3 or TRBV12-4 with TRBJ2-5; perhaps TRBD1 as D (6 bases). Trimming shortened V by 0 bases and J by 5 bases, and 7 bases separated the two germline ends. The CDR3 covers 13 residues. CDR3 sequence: CASSLARGETQYF. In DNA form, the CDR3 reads TGTGCCAGCAGTTTAGCCAGGGGCGAGACCCAGTACTTC.

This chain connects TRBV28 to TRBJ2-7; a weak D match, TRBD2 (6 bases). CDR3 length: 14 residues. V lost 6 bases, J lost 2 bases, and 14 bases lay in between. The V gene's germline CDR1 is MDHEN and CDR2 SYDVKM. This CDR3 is CASRGRGKAYEQYF. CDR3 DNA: TGTGCCAGCAGGGGGCGCGGGAAGGCCTACGAGCAGTACTTC.

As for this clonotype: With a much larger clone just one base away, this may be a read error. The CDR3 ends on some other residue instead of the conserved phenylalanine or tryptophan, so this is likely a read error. The DNA for the CDR3 is TGTGCCAGCAGTTACTCAAGCGGGGGAAGCACAGATACGCAGTATATT. Its protein is CASSYSSGGSTDTQYI. The rearrangement links TRBV6-5 to TRBJ2-3; 8 nucleotides align to TRBD2. The CDR3 spans 16 residues. Germline V CDR1 and CDR2: MNHEY, SVGAGI. The V segment lost 0 bases and the J segment 0 bases; nucleotides outside the gene matches: 2.

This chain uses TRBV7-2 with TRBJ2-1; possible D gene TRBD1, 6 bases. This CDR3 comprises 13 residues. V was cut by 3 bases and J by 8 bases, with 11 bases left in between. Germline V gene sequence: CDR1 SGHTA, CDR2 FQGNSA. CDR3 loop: CASSLSGAHEQFF. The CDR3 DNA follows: TGTGCCAGCAGCTTGTCAGGGGCCCATGAGCAGTTCTTC.

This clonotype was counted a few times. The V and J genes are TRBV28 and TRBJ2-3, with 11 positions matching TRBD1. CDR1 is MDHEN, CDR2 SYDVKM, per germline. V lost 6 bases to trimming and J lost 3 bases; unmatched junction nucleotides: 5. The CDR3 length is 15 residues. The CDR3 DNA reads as TGTGCCAGCAGCTTGGGACAGGGGGTAACAGATACGCAGTATTTT. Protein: CASSLGQGVTDTQYF.

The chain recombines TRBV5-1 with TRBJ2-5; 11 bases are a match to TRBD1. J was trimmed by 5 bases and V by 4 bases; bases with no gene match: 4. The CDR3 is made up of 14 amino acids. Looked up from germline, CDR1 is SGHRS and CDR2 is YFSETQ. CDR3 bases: TGCGCCAGCAGCGGGGGACAGGGGGGTGAGACCCAGTACTTC. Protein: CASSGGQGGETQYF.

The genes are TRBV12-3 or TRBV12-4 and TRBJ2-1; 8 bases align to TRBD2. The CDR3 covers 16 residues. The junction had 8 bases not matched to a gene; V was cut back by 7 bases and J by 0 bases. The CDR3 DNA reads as TGTGCCAGCAATCGAGGGACTAGAAGCTCCTACAATGAGCAGTTCTTC. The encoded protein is CASNRGTRSSYNEQFF.

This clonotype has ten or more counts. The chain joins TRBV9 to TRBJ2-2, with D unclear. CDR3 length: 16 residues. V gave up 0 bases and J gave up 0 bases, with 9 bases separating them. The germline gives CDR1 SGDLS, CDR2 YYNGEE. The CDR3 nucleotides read TGTGCCAGCAGCGTAGGGTCGGATACGAACACCGGGGAGCTGTTTTTT. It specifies CASSVGSDTNTGELFF.

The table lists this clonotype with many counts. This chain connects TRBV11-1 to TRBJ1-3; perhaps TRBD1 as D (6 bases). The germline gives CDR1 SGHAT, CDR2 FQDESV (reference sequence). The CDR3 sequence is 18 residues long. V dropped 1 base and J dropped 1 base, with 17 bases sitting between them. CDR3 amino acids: CASSLGQGLRISGNTIYF. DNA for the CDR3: TGTGCCAGCAGCTTAGGGCAGGGGCTACGAATATCTGGAAACACCATATATTTT. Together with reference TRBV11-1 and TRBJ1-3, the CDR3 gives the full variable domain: EAEVAQSPRYKITEKSQAVAFWCDPISGHATLYWYRQILGQGPELLVQFQDESVVDDSQLPKDRFSAERLKGVDSTLKIQPAELGDSAMYLCASSLGQGLRISGNTIYFGEGSWLTVV.